This TCR beta chain emerged from a study of blood T cell repertoires in COVID-19 (dated by TCRdb to about 2020). For context, the study as a whole: Samples from collaborators originated in the United States, Italy and Spain and spanned both the acute and convalescent phases of COVID-19. Where available, HLA class I and class II types were taken from metadata supplied by the sample provider and were not determined by assay-based typing. The material from the prospective study consisted of cDNA or gDNA derived from T cells, B-cell-depleted T cells, or PBMCs. The dataset comprised deeply sampled blood TCRbeta repertoires from subjects exposed to, actively infected with, or recovered from COVID-19. Samples were obtained from the ongoing ImmuneRACE study (first 160 participants) and from 1,254 subjects provided by 6 global collaborators. The repertoires were released in a freely available public database meant as a resource for research on the immune response to SARS-CoV-2. Nearly every sample came with metadata listing a de-identified subject ID, COVID-19 status, age in years and sex.

The immunoSEQ Assay, a bias-controlled multiplex PCR, was used to amplify TCRbeta CDR3 regions from genomic DNA. The paper's processing steps were these. Within the assay, amplification of reference gene primers was used to estimate how many nucleated cells each sample contained. To quantify the absolute abundance of each unique TCRbeta CDR3 rearrangement, sequence reads were collapsed and filtered. For each sample, productive Simpson clonality was calculated by taking the square root of Simpson's diversity index across productive rearrangements. In TCRdb, the immuneACCESS table is reduced to in-frame sequences with V and J assigned. These tables do not hold every clone; where another copy was compared, an unresolved V gene accounts for under half, and the others remain unexplained. V, J and clone size reflect that table, while D and trimming were determined from the DNA. In this sample the table shows 110,000 to 150,000 clones, approximately 80% of which occur a single time. The ten largest clones add up to just over 6% of the sample.

Of note for this clone: Its antigen specificity is not known. Base qualities are not at hand, and no much larger clone is one base apart.

In the germline V gene, CDR1 corresponds to MNHEY and CDR2 to SVGAGI. The CDR3 sequence holds 15 residues, the cysteine and phenylalanine included. The sequence is cut down to CDR3 DNA, 45 bases in frame from base 1. Trimming costs V 5 bases and J 1 base, and their ends lie 9 bases apart. Paper-wide results and their limitations: Clinical and demographic metadata were provided uncurated, with the amount varying by source and participant.

Participants in the prospective study were enrolled through a virtual design, were aged roughly 18 to 100 years, and lived in fewer than 30 United States geographic areas. In the prospective study, cohorts were assigned on the basis of participant-reported clinical history obtained from a screening survey and a study questionnaire. ImmuneRACE Cohort 3 recovered participants were defined by two consecutive negative NP/OP PCR tests, healthcare professional clearance, or symptom resolution. Each participant in the prospective study had whole blood, serum and a nasopharyngeal or oropharyngeal swab collected by mobile phlebotomists. Prospective study participants could optionally give additional blood draws and questionnaires over an approximately two-month period. Prospective study blood samples were shipped either frozen or at room temperature before DNA extraction.

The sample consisted of PBMCs or T cells enriched from blood (not recorded which). This receptor chain uses TRBV6-5 and TRBJ2-6; the D gene is possibly TRBD2, with 5 bases matching. This clonotype was sampled from a woman aged 50 to 60 who had recovered from COVID-19. The CDR3 region: CASSPRRSGANVLTF. The sequenced DNA is TGTGCCAGCAGTCCCAGGAGGTCTGGGGCCAACGTCCTGACTTTC.